The 30 T cell receptor beta chains reported below all come from one sample, sequenced in a study of Tregs in tolerant kidney transplant recipients. Related graft donors supplied nonmyeloablative bone marrow transplants, and mixed chimerism was transient. The assay was immunoSEQ multiplex PCR, and TCRdb's table has in-frame clones only and misses some. The repertoire holds tens of thousands of clones, 93% seen once, with under 2% in the top ten. Sample: CD4+ T cells from blood (PBMCs), taken 12 months after the transplant. All receptors derive from a human patient who received a combined kidney and bone marrow transplant. Part of the T cells may come from the graft donor.

The V gene is TRBV7-2, the J gene TRBJ2-7, with a weak D call TRBD2 (6 bases). Germline assignment: CDR1 SGHTA and CDR2 FQGNSA. CDR3 size: 14 residues. V was cut by 0 bases and J by 4 bases, with 10 bases left in between. The CDR3 loop is CASSLAAGGYEQYF. The CDR3 region has the DNA TGTGCCAGCAGCTTAGCCGCTGGGGGGTACGAGCAGTACTTC.

The chain employs TRBV27 and TRBJ1-5, with D possibly TRBD1 on 6 matching bases. The ends were cut back, 3 bases at V and 5 bases at J, with 11 bases in the middle. The length of the CDR3 is 14 residues. Germline assignment: CDR1 MNHEY and CDR2 SMNVEV (reference sequence). In nucleotides, the CDR3 is TGTGCCAGCAGTTTGAGGGGGTCGGATCAGCCCCAGCATTTT. Its translation is CASSLRGSDQPQHF.

V is TRBV4-2 and J is TRBJ2-3, with TRBD2 matching over 9 bases. V dropped 0 bases and J dropped 4; count of bases not matched to a gene: 11. The CDR3 length is 18 residues. Per germline, CDR1 LGHNA and CDR2 YNFKEQ. The CDR3 loop reads CASSQDLAGTGWADTQYF. The DNA for the CDR3 is TGTGCCAGCAGCCAAGACCTAGCGGGGACTGGTTGGGCAGATACGCAGTATTTT.

This rearrangement joins TRBV10-3 to TRBJ2-3; 15 bases agree with TRBD2. The CDR3 sequence is 19 residues long. In germline, CDR1 is ENHRY, CDR2 SYGVKD. J gave up 4 bases and V 6 bases, and 14 bases lay outside the gene matches. The CDR3 is CAISHQRTSGGVRADTQYF. The CDR3 region has the DNA TGTGCCATCAGCCACCAAAGGACTAGCGGGGGGGTTCGCGCAGATACGCAGTATTTT.

A few counts support this clone. V is TRBV19 and J is TRBJ2-5; 8 bases agree with TRBD1. V lost 5 bases to trimming and J lost 7 bases; unmatched junction nucleotides: 9. Looked up from germline, CDR1 is LNHDA and CDR2 is SQIVND (reference sequence). The CDR3 is 14 residues long. The CDR3 nucleotides read TGTGCCAGTAGTCACGACAGGGGACGAAGGACCCAGTACTTC. Protein sequence: CASSHDRGRRTQYF.

The chain links TRBV7-2 to TRBJ2-3; TRBD2 agrees at 9 bases. In germline, CDR1 is SGHTA, CDR2 FQGNSA. The V gene end was trimmed by 1 base and the J gene end by 6 bases; junction bases not matched to a gene: 5. The CDR3 has 15 amino acids. The CDR3 DNA follows: TGTGCCAGCAGCTTAGTGTCAGGACTAGCGGATACGCAGTATTTT. Its protein product is CASSLVSGLADTQYF.

The chain links TRBV6-5 to TRBJ1-1; D is ambiguous. Trimming left V 2 bases short and J 4 bases short, with 14 bases between. CDR3 length: 15 residues. Germline V gives CDR1 MNHEY, CDR2 SVGAGI. CDR3 sequence (DNA): TGTGCCAGCAGTTACGTCTTTTCCGTTTCCACTGAAGCTTTCTTT. Encoded protein: CASSYVFSVSTEAFF.

For the CDR3, the DNA is TGTGCCAGCGCAGACTTGGGAAACACCATATATTTT. Protein product: CASADLGNTIYF. The chain combines TRBV25-1 with TRBJ1-3; D is unclear. V dropped 8 bases and J dropped 4 bases, with 9 bases sitting between them. The CDR3 runs to 12 residues. The germline CDR1 and CDR2 sequences are MGHDK and SYGVNS.

The chain employs TRBV4-1 and TRBJ1-5; D uncertain. Trimming left V 4 bases short and J 0 bases short, with 16 bases between. The CDR3 is 17 residues long. Germline V gives CDR1 MGHRA, CDR2 YSYEKL. In nucleotides, the CDR3 is TGCGCCAGCAGCCGACTTCCTCCGAGAGATAGCAATCAGCCCCAGCATTTT. It specifies CASSRLPPRDSNQPQHF.

This clone was detected only once. The chain is built from TRBV7-2 and TRBJ2-7; 7 bases map to TRBD1. Germline CDR1 SGHTA, CDR2 FQGNSA. The CDR3 length is 17 residues. Trimming at V came to 5 bases and at J to 1 base, leaving 14 bases not matched to a gene. CDR3 loop: CASSPRLSGTESYEQYF. CDR3 nucleotides: TGTGCCAGCAGCCCCCGGTTGAGTGGGACAGAGTCCTACGAGCAGTACTTC. Supplemented by reference TRBV7-2 and TRBJ2-7, the full variable domain reads GAGVSQSPSNKVTEKGKDVELRCDPISGHTALYWYRQSLGQGLEFLIYFQGNSAPDKSGLPSDRFSAERTGGSVSTLTIQRTQQEDSAVYLCASSPRLSGTESYEQYFGPGTRLTVT.

This chain links TRBV7-8 with TRBJ1-3; 8 bases are shared with TRBD1. The germline CDR1 and CDR2 sequences are SGHVS and FQNEAQ. The V gene end was trimmed by 1 base and the J gene end by 5 bases; junction bases not matched to a gene: 4. This CDR3 has 15 residues. The CDR3 region is CASSLGSGGRNTIYF. CDR3 in DNA: TGTGCCAGCAGCTTAGGCTCAGGGGGCAGAAACACCATATATTTT.

The chain is built from TRBV7-2 and TRBJ2-5; 7 bases are shared with TRBD2. Gene TRBJ2-7 matches the end of the DNA better, so the J call may be wrong. The germline gives CDR1 SGHTA, CDR2 FQGNSA. CDR3 length equals 13 residues. CDR3 bases: TGTGCCAGCAGCATGGGAGGGAACTACGAGCAGTACTTC. It specifies CASSMGGNYEQYF.

This chain links TRBV15 with TRBJ2-7, with 9 nucleotides matching TRBD1. CDR1 LNHNV and CDR2 YYDKDF come from the germline V gene (reference sequence). The CDR3 contains 15 residues. V shed 0 bases, J shed 3 bases, and the junction held 3 bases outside the gene matches. In nucleotides, the CDR3 is TGTGCCACCAGCAGAGAGACAGGGGGTTTCTACGAGCAGTACTTC. This codes for CATSRETGGFYEQYF.

The rearrangement uses TRBV19 and TRBJ1-5; the D gene is possibly TRBD1 (5 bases). Germline CDR1 is LNHDA and CDR2 is SQIVND (reference sequence). The V gene lost 4 bases and the J gene lost 2 bases, with 15 bases spanning the gap. The CDR3 contains 16 residues. The CDR3 sequence: CASSRGRIGGNQPQHF. CDR3 in DNA: TGTGCCAGTAGTAGGGGCCGGATTGGAGGCAATCAGCCCCAGCATTTT.

This clone was found once. The rearrangement links TRBV7-2 to TRBJ2-3, with 10 bases identical to TRBD1. After removal of 4 bases from V and 6 bases from J, the junction contained 4 bases not matched to a gene. The CDR3 contains 14 residues. Germline CDR1 SGHTA, CDR2 FQGNSA. This chain's CDR3 is CASSWTGGRDTQYF. The CDR3 DNA reads TGTGCCAGCAGCTGGACAGGGGGGAGGGATACGCAGTATTTT.

The chain carries TRBV12-5 and TRBJ2-7, with TRBD2 matching over 9 bases. CDR1 is LGHNT and CDR2 is FRNRAP in the germline V gene. J lost 7 bases, V lost 0 bases, and 10 bases had no gene match. This CDR3 spans 16 amino acids. Written as DNA, the CDR3 is TGTGCTAGTGGTTTGGTGGCGGGAGGGCCTCTGGGGGAGCAGTACTTC. Translating gives CASGLVAGGPLGEQYF.

This sequence joins TRBV19 and TRBJ2-1, with 9 bases matching TRBD2. V was clipped by 7 bases and J by 9 bases; unmatched bases: 13. Germline V gene lookup returns CDR1 LNHDA and CDR2 SQIVND (reference sequence). The CDR3 covers 15 residues. In DNA, the CDR3 is TGTGCCAGTACAAATAGCGGGAGTCGGGGCGGTGAGCAGTTCTTC. It codes for CASTNSGSRGGEQFF.

This chain joins TRBV29-1 and TRBJ1-1; D is possibly TRBD1 (5 bases). Trimming took 7 bases from V and 4 from J, leaving 16 bases between them. The CDR3 is made up of 13 amino acids. Germline V gene lookup returns CDR1 SQVTM and CDR2 ANQGSEA. The CDR3 DNA reads as TGCAGCGGATGGGGACTCGTGGGCACTGAAGCTTTCTTT. Translated, it gives CSGWGLVGTEAFF.

V gene TRBV7-2 combines with J gene TRBJ1-2; unclear D gene. The CDR3 totals 14 residues. V dropped 1 base and J dropped 4 bases, with 10 bases sitting between them. CDR1 and CDR2 (germline): SGHTA, FQGNSA. CDR3 sequence: CASSLDSFSYGYTF. In nucleotides, the CDR3 is TGTGCCAGCAGCTTAGACAGTTTTAGCTATGGCTACACCTTC. The whole variable domain, remainder taken from reference TRBV7-2 and TRBJ1-2, is GAGVSQSPSNKVTEKGKDVELRCDPISGHTALYWYRQSLGQGLEFLIYFQGNSAPDKSGLPSDRFSAERTGGSVSTLTIQRTQQEDSAVYLCASSLDSFSYGYTFGSGTRLTVV.

J is TRBJ1-5 and V is TRBV7-2; D is possibly TRBD1 (6 bases). V lost 7 bases and J 3 bases, leaving 16 bases between the germline ends. Germline-derived CDR1 and CDR2 are SGHTA and FQGNSA. The CDR3 contains 15 residues. CDR3 DNA sequence: TGTGCCAGCACTTCGCTTCAGGGGAACAATCAGCCCCAGCATTTT. Translation gives CASTSLQGNNQPQHF.

At least ten counts were recorded for this clone. V usage is TRBV7-8 and J usage is TRBJ2-2; possibly TRBD2 for D (6 bases). Germline V gene lookup returns CDR1 SGHVS and CDR2 FQNEAQ. This CDR3 is 13 amino acids long. CDR3 residues: CVTSKENTGELFF. The CDR3 DNA is TGTGTCACTAGCAAGGAAAATACCGGGGAGCTGTTTTTT.

The chain recombines TRBV5-1 with TRBJ1-6; no clear D gene. Germline assignment: CDR1 SGHRS and CDR2 YFSETQ. V lost 0 bases, J lost 10 bases, and 11 bases lay in between. The CDR3 sequence is 14 residues long. The CDR3 DNA sequence: TGCGCCAGCAGCTTGGTCGGGTCGGAGTCACCCCTCCACTTT. Its protein is CASSLVGSESPLHF. Looking up the rest from reference TRBV5-1 and TRBJ1-6 gives the full variable domain: KAGVTQTPRYLIKTRGQQVTLSCSPISGHRSVSWYQQTPGQGLQFLFEYFSETQRNKGNFPGRFSGRQFSNSRSEMNVSTLELGDSALYLCASSLVGSESPLHFGNGTRLTVT.

This clone was counted a single time. The J gene is TRBJ1-2, the V gene TRBV4-1; TRBD1 agrees at 9 bases. CDR3 length: 15 amino acids. Germline trimming cut 1 base from V and 4 bases from J; bases unmatched to any gene: 4. Germline CDR1 MGHRA, CDR2 YSYEKL. CDR3 region: CASSQGQGDLYGYTF. The DNA for the CDR3 is TGCGCCAGCAGCCAAGGACAGGGGGATCTCTATGGCTACACCTTC.

The chain combines TRBV10-3 with TRBJ1-2; TRBD1 matches 7 bases. The length of the CDR3 is 14 residues. In germline, CDR1 is ENHRY, CDR2 SYGVKD. V lost 1 base and J lost 5; bases outside the gene matches: 4. The CDR3 nucleotides are TGTGCCATCAGTGAGTTGACAGGGACGTATGGCTACACCTTC. Its protein is CAISELTGTYGYTF.

The rearrangement links TRBV7-9 to TRBJ2-7; 7 bases match TRBD1. In germline, CDR1 is SEHNR, CDR2 FQNEAQ (reference sequence). The CDR3 extends over 14 amino acids. Germline trimming cut 2 bases from V and 5 bases from J; bases unmatched to any gene: 6. The CDR3, as DNA: TGTGCCAGCAGCTTAAGGGGGCCGGAAAACGAGCAGTACTTC. Translated, it gives CASSLRGPENEQYF.

The rearrangement links TRBV20-1 to TRBJ1-3, with D unclear. V was pared by 3 bases and J by 9 bases, with 9 bases between. The CDR3 sequence is 11 residues long. The germline V gene encodes CDR1 DFQATT and CDR2 SNEGSKA (reference sequence). CDR3 in DNA: TGCAGTGCTAGTGAAAGACTCACCATATATTTT. This sequence encodes CSASERLTIYF.

The V and J genes are TRBV11-2 and TRBJ2-7, with D uncertain. The CDR3 is 14 residues long. Germline-derived CDR1 and CDR2 are SGHAT and FQNNGV. Trimming removed 0 bases from V and 1 base from J, with 7 bases in between. The CDR3 spells CASSLDPTSYEQYF. CDR3 sequence (DNA): TGTGCCAGCAGCTTAGATCCAACTTCCTACGAGCAGTACTTC.

CDR3 sequence (DNA): TGTGCCAGCCCTTTGACAGATACGCAGTATTTT. It codes for CASPLTDTQYF. J is TRBJ2-3 and V is TRBV2; D is unresolved. V was clipped by 8 bases and J by 3 bases, with 6 bases between them. From germline, CDR1 is SNHLY and CDR2 FYNNEI. There are 11 residues in the CDR3.

The chain has TRBV7-2 and TRBJ1-2, with D maybe TRBD1 (6 bases). Germline V gene lookup returns CDR1 SGHTA and CDR2 FQGNSA. CDR3 length: 14 amino acids. V lost 3 bases to trimming and J lost 4 bases, with 12 bases between them. This CDR3 reads CASSFPGQPYGYTF. DNA for the CDR3: TGTGCCAGCAGCTTCCCGGGACAACCCTATGGCTACACCTTC.

V gene TRBV7-2 combines with J gene TRBJ2-7, with 11 bases matching TRBD2. J gave up 4 bases and V 1 base, and 12 bases lay outside the gene matches. The CDR3 runs to 18 residues. CDR1 is SGHTA and CDR2 is FQGNSA in the germline V gene. In DNA form, the CDR3 reads TGTGCCAGCAGCTTAGTTTCTAGCGGGGGGACCATGGGATACGAGCAGTACTTC. Translation gives CASSLVSSGGTMGYEQYF.